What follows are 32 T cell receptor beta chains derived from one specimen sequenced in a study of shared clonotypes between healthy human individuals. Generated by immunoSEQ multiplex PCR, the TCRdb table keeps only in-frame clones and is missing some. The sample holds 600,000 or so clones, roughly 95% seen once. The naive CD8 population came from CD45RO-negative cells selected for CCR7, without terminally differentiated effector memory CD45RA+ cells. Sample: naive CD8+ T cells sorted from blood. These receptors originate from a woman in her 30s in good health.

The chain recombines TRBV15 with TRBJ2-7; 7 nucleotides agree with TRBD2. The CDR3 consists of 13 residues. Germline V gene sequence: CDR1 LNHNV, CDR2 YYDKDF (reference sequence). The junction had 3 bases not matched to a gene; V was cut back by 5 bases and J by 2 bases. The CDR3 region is CATSGGSAYEQYF. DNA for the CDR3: TGTGCCACCAGCGGCGGGAGCGCCTACGAGCAGTACTTC.

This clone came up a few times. CDR3 sequence: CASNPGLRGNQPQHF. CDR3 nucleotide sequence: TGTGCCAGCAATCCAGGGTTACGGGGCAATCAGCCCCAGCATTTT. V is TRBV28 and J is TRBJ1-5, with D possibly being TRBD1 (5 bases). The germline V gene has CDR1 MDHEN and CDR2 SYDVKM. This CDR3 spans 15 amino acids. V was clipped by 7 bases and J by 2 bases, with 15 bases between them.

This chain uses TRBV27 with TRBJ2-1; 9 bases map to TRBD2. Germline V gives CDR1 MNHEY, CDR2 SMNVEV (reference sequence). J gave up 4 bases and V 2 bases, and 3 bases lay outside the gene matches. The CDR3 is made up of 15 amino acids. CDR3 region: CASSLETSGYNEQFF. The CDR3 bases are TGTGCCAGCAGTTTAGAGACTAGCGGTTACAATGAGCAGTTCTTC.

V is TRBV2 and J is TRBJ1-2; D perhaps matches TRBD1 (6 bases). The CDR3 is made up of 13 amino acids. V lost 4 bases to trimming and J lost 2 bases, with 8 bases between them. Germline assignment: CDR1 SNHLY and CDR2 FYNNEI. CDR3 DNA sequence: TGTGCCAGCAGTGCAGGGGTAAACTATGGCTACACCTTC. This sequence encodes CASSAGVNYGYTF.

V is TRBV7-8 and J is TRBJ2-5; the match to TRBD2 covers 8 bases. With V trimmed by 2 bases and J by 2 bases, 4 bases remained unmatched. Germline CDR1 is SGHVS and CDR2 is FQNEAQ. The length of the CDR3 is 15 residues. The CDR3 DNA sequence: TGTGCCAGCAGCTTATCCGGGACTAGACAAGAGACCCAGTACTTC. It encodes CASSLSGTRQETQYF.

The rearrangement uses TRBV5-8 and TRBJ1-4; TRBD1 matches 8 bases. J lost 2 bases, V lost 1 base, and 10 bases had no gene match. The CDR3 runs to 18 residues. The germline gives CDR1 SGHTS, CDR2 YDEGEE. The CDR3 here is CASSLSTGGRTTNEKLFF. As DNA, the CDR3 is TGTGCCAGCAGCTTGTCCACAGGGGGTAGGACGACTAATGAAAAACTGTTTTTT.

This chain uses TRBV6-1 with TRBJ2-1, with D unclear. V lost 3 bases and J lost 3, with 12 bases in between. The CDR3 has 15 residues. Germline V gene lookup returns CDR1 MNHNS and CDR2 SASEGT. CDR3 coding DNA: TGTGCCAGCAGTGAGAGGCACGACGACTACAATGAGCAGTTCTTC. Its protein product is CASSERHDDYNEQFF.

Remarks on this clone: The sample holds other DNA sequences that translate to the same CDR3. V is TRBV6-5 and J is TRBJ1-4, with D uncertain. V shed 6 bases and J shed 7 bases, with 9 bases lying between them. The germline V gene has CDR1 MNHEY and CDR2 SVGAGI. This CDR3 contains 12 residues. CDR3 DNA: TGTGCCAGCAGGACTGGTGGTGAAAAACTGTTTTTT. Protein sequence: CASRTGGEKLFF.

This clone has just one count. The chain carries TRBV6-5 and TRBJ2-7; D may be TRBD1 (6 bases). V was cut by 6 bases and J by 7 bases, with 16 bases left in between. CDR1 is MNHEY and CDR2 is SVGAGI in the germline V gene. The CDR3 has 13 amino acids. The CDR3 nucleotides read TGTGCCAGCAGCCGGGACACCCTAAGGGAGCAGTACTTC. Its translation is CASSRDTLREQYF.

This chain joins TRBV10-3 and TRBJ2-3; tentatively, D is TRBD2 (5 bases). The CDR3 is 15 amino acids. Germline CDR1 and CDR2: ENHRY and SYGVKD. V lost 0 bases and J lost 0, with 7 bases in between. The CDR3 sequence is CAISESGGSTDTQYF. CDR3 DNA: TGTGCCATCAGTGAGTCCGGCGGGAGCACAGATACGCAGTATTTT.

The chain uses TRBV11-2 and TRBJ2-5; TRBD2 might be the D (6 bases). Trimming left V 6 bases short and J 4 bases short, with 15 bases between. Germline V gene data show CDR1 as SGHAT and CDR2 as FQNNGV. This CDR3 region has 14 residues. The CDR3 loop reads CASSSRPGVETQYF. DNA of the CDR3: TGTGCCAGCAGTTCGAGGCCGGGAGTAGAGACCCAGTACTTC.

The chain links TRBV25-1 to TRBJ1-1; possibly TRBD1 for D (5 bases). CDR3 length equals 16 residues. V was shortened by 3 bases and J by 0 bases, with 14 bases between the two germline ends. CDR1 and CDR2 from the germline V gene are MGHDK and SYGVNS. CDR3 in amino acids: CASSDKTVIMNTEAFF. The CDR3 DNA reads TGTGCCAGCAGTGACAAGACAGTCATCATGAACACTGAAGCTTTCTTT. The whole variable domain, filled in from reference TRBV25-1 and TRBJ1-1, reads EADIYQTPRYLVIGTGKKITLECSQTMGHDKMYWYQQDPGMELHLIHYSYGVNSTEKGDLSSESTVSRIRTEHFPLTLESARPSHTSQYLCASSDKTVIMNTEAFFGQGTRLTVV.

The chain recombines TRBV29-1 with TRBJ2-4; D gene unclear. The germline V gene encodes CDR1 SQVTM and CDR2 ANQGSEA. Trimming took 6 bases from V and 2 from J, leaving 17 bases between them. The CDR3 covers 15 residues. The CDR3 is CSVGPSGVTKNIQYF. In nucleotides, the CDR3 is TGCAGCGTCGGCCCATCAGGAGTGACCAAAAACATTCAGTACTTC.

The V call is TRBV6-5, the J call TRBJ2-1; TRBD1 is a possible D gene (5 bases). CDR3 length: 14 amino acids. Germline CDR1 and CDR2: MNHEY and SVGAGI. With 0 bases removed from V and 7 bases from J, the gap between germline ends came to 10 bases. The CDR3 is CASSYSTETNEQFF. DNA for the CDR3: TGTGCCAGCAGTTACTCGACAGAGACGAATGAGCAGTTCTTC.

The CDR3 sequence is CASSGTSWVLDEQYF. CDR3 sequence (DNA): TGTGCCAGCAGTGGGACTAGCTGGGTCCTAGACGAGCAGTACTTC. The chain has TRBV6-5 and TRBJ2-5; 9 bases fit TRBD2. The DNA end lines up better with TRBJ2-7; the J call may be wrong. The CDR3 runs 15 residues. Germline values: CDR1 MNHEY, CDR2 SVGAGI.

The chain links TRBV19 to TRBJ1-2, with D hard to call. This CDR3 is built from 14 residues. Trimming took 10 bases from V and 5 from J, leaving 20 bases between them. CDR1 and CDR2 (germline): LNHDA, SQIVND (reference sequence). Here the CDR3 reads CATHSGSFLYGYTF. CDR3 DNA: TGTGCCACCCACTCGGGATCGTTCCTATATGGCTACACCTTC.

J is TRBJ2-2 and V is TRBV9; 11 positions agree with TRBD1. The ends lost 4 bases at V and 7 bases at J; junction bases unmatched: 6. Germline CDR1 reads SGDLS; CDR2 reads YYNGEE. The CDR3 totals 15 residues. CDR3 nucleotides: TGTGCCAGCAGCCCCGGACAGGGGGCAGGCGGGGAGCTGTTTTTT. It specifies CASSPGQGAGGELFF. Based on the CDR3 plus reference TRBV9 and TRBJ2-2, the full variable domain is DSGVTQTPKHLITATGQRVTLRCSPRSGDLSVYWYQQSLDQGLQFLIQYYNGEERAKGNILERFSAQQFPDLHSELNLSSLELGDSALYFCASSPGQGAGGELFFGEGSRLTVL.

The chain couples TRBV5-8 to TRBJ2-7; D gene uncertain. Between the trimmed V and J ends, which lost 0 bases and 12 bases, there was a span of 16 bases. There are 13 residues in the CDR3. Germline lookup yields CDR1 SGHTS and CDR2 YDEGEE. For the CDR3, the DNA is TGTGCCAGCAGCTTGGCAGTGGAAGCGCCGCGGTACTTC. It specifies CASSLAVEAPRYF.

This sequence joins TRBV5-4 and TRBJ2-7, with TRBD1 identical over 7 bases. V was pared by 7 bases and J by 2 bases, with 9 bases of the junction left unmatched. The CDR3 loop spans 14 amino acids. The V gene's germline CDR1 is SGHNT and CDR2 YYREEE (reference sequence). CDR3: CASRNLGTAYEQYF. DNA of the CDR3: TGTGCCAGCCGGAACCTCGGGACAGCCTACGAGCAGTACTTC.

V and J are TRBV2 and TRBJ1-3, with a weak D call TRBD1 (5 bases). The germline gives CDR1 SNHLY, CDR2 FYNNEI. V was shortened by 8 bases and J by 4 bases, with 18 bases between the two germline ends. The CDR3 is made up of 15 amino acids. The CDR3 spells CASAGISGPGNTIYF. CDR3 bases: TGTGCCAGCGCGGGAATTTCAGGGCCCGGAAACACCATATATTTT.

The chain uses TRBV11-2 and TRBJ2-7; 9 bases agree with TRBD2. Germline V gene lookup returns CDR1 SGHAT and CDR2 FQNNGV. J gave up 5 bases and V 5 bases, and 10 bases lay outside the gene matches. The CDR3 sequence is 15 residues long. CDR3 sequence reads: CASSPGAGGPHEQYF. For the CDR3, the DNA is TGTGCCAGCAGCCCGGGGGCGGGAGGGCCCCACGAGCAGTACTTC.

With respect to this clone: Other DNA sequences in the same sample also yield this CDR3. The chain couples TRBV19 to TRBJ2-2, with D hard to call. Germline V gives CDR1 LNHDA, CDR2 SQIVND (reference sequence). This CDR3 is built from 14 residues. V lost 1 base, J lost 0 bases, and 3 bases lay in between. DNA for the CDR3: TGTGCCAGTAGTATAGGGGCGAACACCGGGGAGCTGTTTTTT. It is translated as CASSIGANTGELFF.

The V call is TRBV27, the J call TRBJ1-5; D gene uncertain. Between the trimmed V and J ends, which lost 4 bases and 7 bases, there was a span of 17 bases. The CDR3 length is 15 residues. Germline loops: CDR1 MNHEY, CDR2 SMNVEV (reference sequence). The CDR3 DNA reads TGTGCCAGCAGTTCCACCGCCGGGTTAAAGCAGCCCCAGCATTTT. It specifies CASSSTAGLKQPQHF.

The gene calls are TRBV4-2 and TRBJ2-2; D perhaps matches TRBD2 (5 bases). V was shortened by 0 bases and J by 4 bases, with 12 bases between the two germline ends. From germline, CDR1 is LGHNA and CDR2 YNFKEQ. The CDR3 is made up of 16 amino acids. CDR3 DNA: TGTGCCAGCAGCCAAGAGGTCCTAGGAGGCACCGGGGAGCTGTTTTTT. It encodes CASSQEVLGGTGELFF.

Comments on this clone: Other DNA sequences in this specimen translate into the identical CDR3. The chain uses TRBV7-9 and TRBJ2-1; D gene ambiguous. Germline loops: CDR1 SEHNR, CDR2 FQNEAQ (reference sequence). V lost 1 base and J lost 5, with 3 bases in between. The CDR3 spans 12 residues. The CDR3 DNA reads TGTGCCAGCAGCTTAGTCCACAATGAGCAGTTCTTC. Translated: CASSLVHNEQFF.

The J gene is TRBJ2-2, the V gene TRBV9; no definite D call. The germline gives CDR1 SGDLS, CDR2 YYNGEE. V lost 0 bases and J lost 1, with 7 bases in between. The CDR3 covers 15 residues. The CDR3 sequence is CASSVEQMNTGELFF. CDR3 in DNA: TGTGCCAGCAGCGTAGAACAGATGAACACCGGGGAGCTGTTTTTT.

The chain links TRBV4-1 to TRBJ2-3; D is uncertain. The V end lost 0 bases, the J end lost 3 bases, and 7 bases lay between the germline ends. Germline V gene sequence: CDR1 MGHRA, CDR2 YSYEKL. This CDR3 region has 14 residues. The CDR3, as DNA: TGCGCCAGCAGCCAAGATCCGAGAACAGATACGCAGTATTTT. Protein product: CASSQDPRTDTQYF.

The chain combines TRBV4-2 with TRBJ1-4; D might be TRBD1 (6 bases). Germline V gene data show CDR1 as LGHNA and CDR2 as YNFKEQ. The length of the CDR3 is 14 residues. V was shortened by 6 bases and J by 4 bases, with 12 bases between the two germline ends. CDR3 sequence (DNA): TGTGCCAGCAGATCGACAGGAAGTAATGAAAAACTGTTTTTT. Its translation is CASRSTGSNEKLFF.

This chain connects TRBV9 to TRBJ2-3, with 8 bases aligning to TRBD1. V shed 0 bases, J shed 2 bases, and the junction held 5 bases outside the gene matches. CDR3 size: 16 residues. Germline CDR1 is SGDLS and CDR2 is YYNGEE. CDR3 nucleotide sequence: TGTGCCAGCAGCGTAGGTGGGACAGGTCCCACAGATACGCAGTATTTT. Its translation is CASSVGGTGPTDTQYF.

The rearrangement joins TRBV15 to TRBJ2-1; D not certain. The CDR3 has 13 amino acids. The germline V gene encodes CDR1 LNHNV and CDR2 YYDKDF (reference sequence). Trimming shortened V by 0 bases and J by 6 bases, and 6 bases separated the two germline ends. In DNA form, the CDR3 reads TGTGCCACCAGCAGAGAGAGCTCCAATGAGCAGTTCTTC. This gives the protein CATSRESSNEQFF.

The CDR3 DNA reads TGTGCCAGCAGCTTTAATGAAAAACTGTTTTTT. Its protein is CASSFNEKLFF. The genes are TRBV5-4 and TRBJ1-4, with D hard to call. This CDR3 comprises 11 residues. Germline CDR1 is SGHNT and CDR2 is YYREEE (reference sequence). V lost 2 bases and J lost 4, with 0 bases in between.

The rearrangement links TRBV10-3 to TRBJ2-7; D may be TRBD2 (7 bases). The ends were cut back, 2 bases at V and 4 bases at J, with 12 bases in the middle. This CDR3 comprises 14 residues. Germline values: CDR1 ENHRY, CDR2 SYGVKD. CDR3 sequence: CAISEGGGGYEQYF. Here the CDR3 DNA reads TGTGCCATCAGTGAGGGAGGGGGAGGGTACGAGCAGTACTTC.